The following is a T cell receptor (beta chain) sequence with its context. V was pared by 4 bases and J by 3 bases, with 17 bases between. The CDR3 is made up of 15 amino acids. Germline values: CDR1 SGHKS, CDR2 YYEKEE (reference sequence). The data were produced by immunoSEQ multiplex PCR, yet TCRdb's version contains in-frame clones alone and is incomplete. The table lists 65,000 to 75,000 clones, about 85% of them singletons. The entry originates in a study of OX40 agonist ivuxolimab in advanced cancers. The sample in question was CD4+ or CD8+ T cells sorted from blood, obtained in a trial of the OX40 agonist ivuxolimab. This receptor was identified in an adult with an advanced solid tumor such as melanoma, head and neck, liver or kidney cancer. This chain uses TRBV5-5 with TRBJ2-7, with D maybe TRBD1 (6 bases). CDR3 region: CASSRDIRYGYEQYF. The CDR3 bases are TGTGCCAGCAGCCGGGACATACGTTATGGCTACGAGCAGTACTTC.